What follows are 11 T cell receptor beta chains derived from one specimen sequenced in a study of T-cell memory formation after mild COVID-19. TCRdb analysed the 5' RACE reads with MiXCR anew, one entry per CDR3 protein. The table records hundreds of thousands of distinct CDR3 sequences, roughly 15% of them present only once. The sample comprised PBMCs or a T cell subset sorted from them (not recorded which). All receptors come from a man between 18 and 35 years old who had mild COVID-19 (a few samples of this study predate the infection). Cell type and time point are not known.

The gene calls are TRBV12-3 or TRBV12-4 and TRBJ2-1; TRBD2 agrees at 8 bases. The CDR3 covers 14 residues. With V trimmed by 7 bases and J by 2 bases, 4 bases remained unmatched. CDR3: CASTKAGAYNEQFF. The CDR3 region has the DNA TGTGCCAGCACCAAAGCGGGGGCCTACAATGAGCAGTTCTTC.

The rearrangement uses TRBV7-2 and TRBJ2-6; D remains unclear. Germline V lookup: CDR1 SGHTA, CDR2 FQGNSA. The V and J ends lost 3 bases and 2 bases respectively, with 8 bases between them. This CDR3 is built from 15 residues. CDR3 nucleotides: TGTGCCAGCAGCTTGGGTCGGCCTGGGGCCAACGTCCTGACTTTC. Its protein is CASSLGRPGANVLTF.

CDR3 amino acids: CAISVRDSSYEQYF. CDR3 sequence (DNA): TGTGCCATCAGCGTCCGGGACAGCTCCTACGAGCAGTACTTC. The V and J genes are TRBV10-3 and TRBJ2-7, with 7 bases aligning to TRBD1. Per germline, CDR1 ENHRY and CDR2 SYGVKD. After removal of 6 bases from V and 0 bases from J, the junction contained 5 bases not matched to a gene. The CDR3 is 14 amino acids.

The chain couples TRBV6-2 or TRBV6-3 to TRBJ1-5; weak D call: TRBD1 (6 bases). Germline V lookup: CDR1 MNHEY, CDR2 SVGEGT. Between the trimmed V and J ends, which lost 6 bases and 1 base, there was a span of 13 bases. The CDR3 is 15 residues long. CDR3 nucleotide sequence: TGTGCCAGCAGCCGCCTACAGGGAAGCAATCAGCCCCAGCATTTT. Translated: CASSRLQGSNQPQHF.

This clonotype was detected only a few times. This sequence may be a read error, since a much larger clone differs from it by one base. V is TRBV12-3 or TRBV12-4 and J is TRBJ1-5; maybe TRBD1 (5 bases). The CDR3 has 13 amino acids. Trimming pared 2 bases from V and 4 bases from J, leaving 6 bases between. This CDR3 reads CASSLNRNQPQHF. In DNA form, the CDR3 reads TGTGCCAGCAGTTTAAACAGGAATCAGCCCCAGCATTTT.

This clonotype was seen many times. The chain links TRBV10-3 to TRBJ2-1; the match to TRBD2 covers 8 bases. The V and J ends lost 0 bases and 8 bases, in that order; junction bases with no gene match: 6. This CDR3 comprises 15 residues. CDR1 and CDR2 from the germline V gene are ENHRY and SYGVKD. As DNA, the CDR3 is TGTGCCATCAGTGAGTCGATGCGGGGGGTAGATGAGCAGTTCTTC. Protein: CAISESMRGVDEQFF.

CDR3 nucleotide sequence: TGCAGTGCCACGACTGTTATGGGATCGTACGAGCAGTACTTC. Amino acids: CSATTVMGSYEQYF. The gene calls are TRBV20-1 and TRBJ2-7; the D is unclear. CDR3 size: 14 residues. V gave up 6 bases and J gave up 4 bases, with 19 bases separating them. Germline CDR1 is DFQATT and CDR2 is SNEGSKA (reference sequence).

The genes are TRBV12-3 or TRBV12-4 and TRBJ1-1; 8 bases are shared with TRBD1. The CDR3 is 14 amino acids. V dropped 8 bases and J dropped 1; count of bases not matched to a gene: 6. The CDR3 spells CASGAGGWNTEAFF. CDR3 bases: TGTGCCAGCGGGGCAGGGGGCTGGAACACTGAAGCTTTCTTT.

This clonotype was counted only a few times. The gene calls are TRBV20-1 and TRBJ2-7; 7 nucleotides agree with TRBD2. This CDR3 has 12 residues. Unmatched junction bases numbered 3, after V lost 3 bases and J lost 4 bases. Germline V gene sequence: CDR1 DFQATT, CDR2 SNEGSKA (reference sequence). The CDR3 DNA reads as TGCAGTGCTAGCGGGGGGTCTTACGAGCAGTACGTC. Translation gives CSASGGSYEQYV.

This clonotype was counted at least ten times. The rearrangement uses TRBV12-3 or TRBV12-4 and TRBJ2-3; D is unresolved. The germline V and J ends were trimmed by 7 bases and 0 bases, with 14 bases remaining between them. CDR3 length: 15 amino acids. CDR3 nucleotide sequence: TGTGCCAGCAAACCCATGCTGACAAGCACAGATACGCAGTATTTT. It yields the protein CASKPMLTSTDTQYF.

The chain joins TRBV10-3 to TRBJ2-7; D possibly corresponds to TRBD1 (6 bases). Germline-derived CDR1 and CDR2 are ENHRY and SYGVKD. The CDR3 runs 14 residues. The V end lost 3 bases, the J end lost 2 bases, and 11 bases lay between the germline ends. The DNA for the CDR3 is TGTGCCATCAGTGATGGGACACAGACCTACGAGCAGTACTTC. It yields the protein CAISDGTQTYEQYF.